This T cell receptor beta chain comes out of a study of shared clonotypes between healthy human individuals. On the study more broadly: The plates for each donor numbered three CD4 naive, three CD4 memory, two CD8 naive and one CD8 memory.

Only in-frame clones appear in the TCRdb table, and some are missing; sequencing was by immunoSEQ multiplex PCR. The sample shows 2 million to 3 million clones, 93% of them seen only once. This CDR3 contains 15 residues. Trimming removed 1 base from V and 8 bases from J; junction bases left unmatched: 3. Germline CDR1 and CDR2: SGHVS and FNYEAQ. Sequencing used naive CD4+ T cells from PBMCs. Subset denoted: CD45RA+ positively selected. The chain recombines TRBV7-6 with TRBJ2-1; 12 positions agree with TRBD2. The clonotype comes from a man in his late teens or twenties in good health. Some clones in this sample may be carry-over from other donors' samples. The CDR3 nucleotides read TGTGCCAGCAGCTTAGGACTAGCGGGAGTGCATGAGCAGTTCTTC. Amino acid sequence: CASSLGLAGVHEQFF.